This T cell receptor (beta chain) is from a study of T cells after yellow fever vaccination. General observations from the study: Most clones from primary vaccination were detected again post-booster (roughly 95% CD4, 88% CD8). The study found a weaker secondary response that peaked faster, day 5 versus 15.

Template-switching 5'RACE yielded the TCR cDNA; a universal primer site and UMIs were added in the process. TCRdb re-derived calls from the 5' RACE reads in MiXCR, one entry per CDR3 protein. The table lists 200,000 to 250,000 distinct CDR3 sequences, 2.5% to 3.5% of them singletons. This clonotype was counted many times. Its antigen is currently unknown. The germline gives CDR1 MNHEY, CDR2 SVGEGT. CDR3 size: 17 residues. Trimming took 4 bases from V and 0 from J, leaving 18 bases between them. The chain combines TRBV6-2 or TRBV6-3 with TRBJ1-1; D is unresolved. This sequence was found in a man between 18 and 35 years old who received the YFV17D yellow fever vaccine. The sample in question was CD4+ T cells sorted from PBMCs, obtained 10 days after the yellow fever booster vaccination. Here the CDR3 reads CASSSLKGSFMNTEAFF. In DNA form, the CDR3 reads TGTGCCAGCAGTTCCCTAAAGGGTTCTTTTATGAACACTGAAGCTTTCTTT.